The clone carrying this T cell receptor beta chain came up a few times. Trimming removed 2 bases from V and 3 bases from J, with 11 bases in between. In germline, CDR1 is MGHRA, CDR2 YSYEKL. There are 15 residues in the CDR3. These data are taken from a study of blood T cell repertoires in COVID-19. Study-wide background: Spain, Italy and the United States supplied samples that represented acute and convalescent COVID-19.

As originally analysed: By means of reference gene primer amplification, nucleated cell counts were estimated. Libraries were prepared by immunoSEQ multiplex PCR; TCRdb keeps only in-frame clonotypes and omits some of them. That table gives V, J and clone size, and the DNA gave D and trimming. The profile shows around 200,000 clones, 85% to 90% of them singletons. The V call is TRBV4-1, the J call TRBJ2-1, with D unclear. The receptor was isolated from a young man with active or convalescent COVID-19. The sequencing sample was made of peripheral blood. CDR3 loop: CASSQNSIGYNEQFF. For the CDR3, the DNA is TGCGCCAGCAGCCAAAACAGTATAGGCTACAATGAGCAGTTCTTC.